This T cell receptor beta chain was obtained from a study of neurological immune-mediated disorders. About the research overall: For the approximately 35 multiple sclerosis patients, the disease was relapsing-remitting in some 31 and secondary progressive in 3. Findings of the study overall: Expanded clones shared no identical CDR3 amino acid sequences across subjects, which suggested private TCR-beta repertoires in all groups. Phylogenetically, 18 of 34 multiple sclerosis patients' repertoires fell into one related-CDR3 cluster, a possible signature.

TCRdb called the 5' RACE reads again in MiXCR, with one record for every CDR3 protein. The table has tens of thousands of distinct CDR3 sequences, approximately 4.3% seen once. This clonotype was counted ten times or more. Antigen: not known. Deletions cut 1 base from V and 0 bases from J, with 13 bases between. The germline CDR1 and CDR2 sequences are SGHRS and YFSETQ. CDR3 length equals 16 residues. Time point meaning: longitudinal time-point 3. Unsorted libraries were prepared from 2 million PBMCs held at -80 C. The clonotype was recovered from a woman between 55 and 75 years old with multiple sclerosis. Sequenced: PBMCs. This sequence joins TRBV5-1 and TRBJ1-1; D is possibly TRBD1 (5 bases). CDR3 bases: TGCGCCAGCAGCTTGATGGGGGGACCCCTGAACACTGAAGCTTTCTTT. Translating it yields CASSLMGGPLNTEAFF.